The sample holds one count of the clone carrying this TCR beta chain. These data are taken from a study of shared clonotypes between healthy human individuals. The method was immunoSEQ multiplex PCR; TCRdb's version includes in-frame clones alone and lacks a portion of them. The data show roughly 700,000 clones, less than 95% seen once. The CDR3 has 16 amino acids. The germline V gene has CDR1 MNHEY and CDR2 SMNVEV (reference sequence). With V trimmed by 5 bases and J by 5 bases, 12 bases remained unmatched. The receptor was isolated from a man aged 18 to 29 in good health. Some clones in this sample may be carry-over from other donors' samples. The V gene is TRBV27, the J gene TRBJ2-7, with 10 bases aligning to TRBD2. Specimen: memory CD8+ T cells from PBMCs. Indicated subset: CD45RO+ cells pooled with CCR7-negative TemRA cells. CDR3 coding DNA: TGTGCCAGCAGTGAATCTAGCGGGGGCTTTCGGGACGAGCAGTACTTC. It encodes CASSESSGGFRDEQYF.